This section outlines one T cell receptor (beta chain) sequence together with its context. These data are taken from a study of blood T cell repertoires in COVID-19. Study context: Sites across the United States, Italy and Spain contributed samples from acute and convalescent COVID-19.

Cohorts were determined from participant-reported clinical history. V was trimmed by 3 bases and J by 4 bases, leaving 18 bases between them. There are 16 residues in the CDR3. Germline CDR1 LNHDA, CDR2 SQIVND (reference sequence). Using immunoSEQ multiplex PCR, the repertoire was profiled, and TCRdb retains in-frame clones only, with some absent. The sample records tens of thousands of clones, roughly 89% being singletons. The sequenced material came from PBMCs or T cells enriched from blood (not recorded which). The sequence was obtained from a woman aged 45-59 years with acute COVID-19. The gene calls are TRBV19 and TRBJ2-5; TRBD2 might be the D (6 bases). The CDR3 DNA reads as TGTGCCAGTAGTATGGGGGGTGGTTTGCCAGGAGAGACCCAGTACTTC. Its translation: CASSMGGGLPGETQYF.